Presented here are 16 T cell receptor beta chains from one specimen sequenced in a study of cytomegalovirus exposure and HLA in healthy donors. The PCR employed 60 Vbeta primers together with 13 Jbeta primers. TCRdb's table, derived via immunoSEQ multiplex PCR, lists solely in-frame clones and lacks some. The table has more than 20,000 clones, about 70% seen once. Sequencing was carried out using PBMCs. The receptors derive from a woman in her forties or fifties in good health and CMV-seronegative.

The chain combines TRBV18 with TRBJ2-7, with a possible D match to TRBD2 (5 bases). Trimming pared 3 bases from V and 5 bases from J, leaving 11 bases between. The CDR3 totals 13 residues. The germline gives CDR1 KGHSH, CDR2 LQKENI. CDR3 bases: TGTGCCAGCTCACCGCAGCGGTTACACGAGCAGTACTTC. The encoded protein is CASSPQRLHEQYF.

The V and J genes are TRBV6-5 and TRBJ1-2, with D maybe TRBD1 (6 bases). Germline V gene lookup returns CDR1 MNHEY and CDR2 SVGAGI. V was clipped by 2 bases and J by 2 bases, with 6 bases between them. The CDR3 consists of 13 residues. CDR3 sequence (DNA): TGTGCCAGCAGTTACCAGGGGAACTATGGCTACACCTTC. This encodes CASSYQGNYGYTF.

Notes on this clone: An end of the junction does not agree with germline; a read error may underlie this. This chain links TRBV6-5 with TRBJ1-4, with a tentative D call TRBD1 (5 bases). Germline V lookup: CDR1 MNHEY, CDR2 SVGAGI. This CDR3 region has 15 residues. The CDR3 nucleotides are TGTGCCAGCACTTACTCGTGGGGGGGGTCTGAAAAACTGTTTTTT. This sequence encodes CASTYSWGGSEKLFF.

This clone was observed a few times. The chain couples TRBV6-5 to TRBJ2-7; maybe TRBD1 (5 bases). Deletions cut 0 bases from V and 3 bases from J, with 12 bases between. Germline values: CDR1 MNHEY, CDR2 SVGAGI. This CDR3 contains 15 residues. The CDR3 bases are TGTGCCAGCAGTTACTCGATCAGGGCCGACTACGAGCAGTACTTC. It encodes CASSYSIRADYEQYF.

V and J are TRBV6-5 and TRBJ2-5; 8 bases line up with TRBD2. The J call may be incorrect, as the DNA end agrees better with TRBJ2-7. Germline V lookup: CDR1 MNHEY, CDR2 SVGAGI. The CDR3 covers 13 residues. CDR3 nucleotides: TGTGCCAGCAGTCCTCGGGGGGGCTACGAGCAGTACTTC. Amino acid sequence: CASSPRGGYEQYF.

This chain joins TRBV29-1 and TRBJ1-2; 7 nucleotides align to TRBD1. The V gene end was trimmed by 0 bases and the J gene end by 6 bases; junction bases not matched to a gene: 4. CDR1 SQVTM and CDR2 ANQGSEA come from the germline V gene. The CDR3 extends over 13 amino acids. CDR3: CSVEEDRTDGYTF. The CDR3 DNA reads TGCAGCGTTGAAGAGGACAGGACGGATGGCTACACCTTC.

Details on this clone: At one end, the junction sequence differs from germline, possibly due to a read error. This chain joins TRBV7-7 and TRBJ2-1; 8 nucleotides align to TRBD2. The germline V gene has CDR1 SSHAT and CDR2 FNYEAQ (reference sequence). This CDR3 spans 15 amino acids. The CDR3 DNA follows: TGTGCTAGCAGCTTAGGGGGACTAGGGGACAATGAGCAGTTCTTC. Translation: CASSLGGLGDNEQFF. The full variable domain, with the rest looked up from reference TRBV7-7 and TRBJ2-1, is GAGVSQSPRYKVTKRGQDVTLRCDPISSHATLYWYQQALGQGPEFLTYFNYEAQPDKSGLPSDRFSAERPEGSISTLTIQRTEQRDSAMYRCASSLGGLGDNEQFFGPGTRLTVL.

This chain links TRBV7-9 with TRBJ1-3; D might be TRBD1 (6 bases). CDR1 SEHNR and CDR2 FQNEAQ come from the germline V gene (reference sequence). The CDR3 contains 14 residues. The V end lost 5 bases, the J end lost 4 bases, and 12 bases lay between the germline ends. In nucleotides, the CDR3 is TGTGCCAGCAGCCCCGGGACAAACGGAAACACCATATATTTT. It is translated as CASSPGTNGNTIYF.

The chain has TRBV6-5 and TRBJ1-5; 10 nucleotides agree with TRBD1. Per germline, CDR1 MNHEY and CDR2 SVGAGI. The length of the CDR3 is 15 residues. The J segment lost 5 bases and the V segment lost 4 bases, leaving 5 bases of the junction unmatched. The CDR3 region is CASSSRDRGYQPQHF. The CDR3 region has the DNA TGTGCCAGCAGTTCCCGGGACAGGGGATATCAGCCCCAGCATTTT.

The count of this clone is one. The CDR3 reads CASSLPDSVDTQYF. The CDR3 bases are TGTGCCAGCAGCCTACCGGACAGTGTGGATACGCAGTATTTT. This chain joins TRBV13 and TRBJ2-3; D might be TRBD1 (6 bases). The CDR3 is made up of 14 amino acids. Germline CDR1 is PRHDT and CDR2 is FYEKMQ (reference sequence). Trimming took off 5 bases at V and 6 bases at J, with 15 bases between the two ends.

The J gene is TRBJ1-6, the V gene TRBV10-3; 9 bases line up with TRBD1. Germline V lookup: CDR1 ENHRY, CDR2 SYGVKD. V dropped 9 bases and J dropped 10; count of bases not matched to a gene: 10. This CDR3 has 14 residues. CDR3 in DNA: TGTGCCATTCAACCGGGACAGGGTAACTCACCCCTCCACTTT. Protein sequence: CAIQPGQGNSPLHF.

This rearrangement joins TRBV5-6 to TRBJ2-1, with 9 bases aligning to TRBD2. The CDR3 covers 16 residues. J lost 8 bases, V lost 3 bases, and 12 bases had no gene match. Germline V gene lookup returns CDR1 SGHDT and CDR2 YYEEEE. The CDR3 DNA is TGTGCCAGCAGCTGGAGGAGGCGGGAGGGCCTCGATGAGCAGTTCTTC. As protein: CASSWRRREGLDEQFF.

This clone was seen a few times. V and J are TRBV7-9 and TRBJ1-1; tentative D call: TRBD1 (5 bases). Trimming stripped 0 bases from V and 7 bases from J, with 9 bases between. Germline V gene lookup returns CDR1 SEHNR and CDR2 FQNEAQ (reference sequence). This CDR3 has 13 residues. CDR3 region: CASSLAPGGEAFF. DNA for the CDR3: TGTGCCAGCAGCTTAGCCCCCGGGGGTGAAGCTTTCTTT.

The CDR3 is CASSRGRAGEAFF. The CDR3 nucleotides are TGTGCCAGCAGTAGAGGGAGGGCGGGAGAAGCTTTCTTT. This chain joins TRBV2 and TRBJ1-1; no firm D call. V shed 5 bases and J shed 8 bases, with 15 bases lying between them. The CDR3 runs 13 residues. Per germline, CDR1 SNHLY and CDR2 FYNNEI.

V usage is TRBV4-1 and J usage is TRBJ1-1; unclear D gene. CDR3 length equals 17 residues. Germline CDR1 MGHRA, CDR2 YSYEKL. Trimming took off 2 bases at V and 1 base at J, with 17 bases between the two ends. CDR3 loop: CASSQSQRRSSNTEAFF. DNA for the CDR3: TGCGCCAGCAGCCAATCGCAACGGAGGTCCTCGAACACTGAAGCTTTCTTT.

V usage is TRBV29-1 and J usage is TRBJ1-3, with D possibly matching TRBD1 (5 bases). This CDR3 is built from 13 residues. Germline V gene data show CDR1 as SQVTM and CDR2 as ANQGSEA. V gave up 5 bases and J gave up 3 bases, with 11 bases separating them. The CDR3 DNA sequence: TGCAGCGTTCGACAGCAGGGTGGAAACACCATATATTTT. Translating it yields CSVRQQGGNTIYF.